This T cell receptor beta chain was sequenced in a study of Ad26.COV2.S vaccination and SARS-CoV-2 variants. Sample treatment: 19 received Ad26.COV2.S at low or high dose, single or two shots; several received placebo; per-sample allocation not given. Sampling occurred on day 63 after the first vaccine or placebo injection. Data came from immunoSEQ multiplex PCR; TCRdb stores just in-frame clones and leaves some out. The sample records more than 300,000 clones, about 82% being singletons. Per germline, CDR1 KGHDR and CDR2 SFDVKD. The CDR3 covers 16 residues. The junction had 5 bases not matched to a gene; V was cut back by 3 bases and J by 2 bases.

The starting material was peripheral blood, obtained in a trial of Ad26.COV2.S vaccine versus placebo. This sequence joins TRBV24-1 and TRBJ2-3; 9 positions agree with TRBD1. This receptor was obtained from a person between 18 and 59 years old who received the Ad26.COV2.S COVID-19 vaccine or a placebo. CDR3 DNA: TGTGCCACCAGTGATACCCGGACAGGGGACACAGATACGCAGTATTTT. It yields the protein CATSDTRTGDTDTQYF.